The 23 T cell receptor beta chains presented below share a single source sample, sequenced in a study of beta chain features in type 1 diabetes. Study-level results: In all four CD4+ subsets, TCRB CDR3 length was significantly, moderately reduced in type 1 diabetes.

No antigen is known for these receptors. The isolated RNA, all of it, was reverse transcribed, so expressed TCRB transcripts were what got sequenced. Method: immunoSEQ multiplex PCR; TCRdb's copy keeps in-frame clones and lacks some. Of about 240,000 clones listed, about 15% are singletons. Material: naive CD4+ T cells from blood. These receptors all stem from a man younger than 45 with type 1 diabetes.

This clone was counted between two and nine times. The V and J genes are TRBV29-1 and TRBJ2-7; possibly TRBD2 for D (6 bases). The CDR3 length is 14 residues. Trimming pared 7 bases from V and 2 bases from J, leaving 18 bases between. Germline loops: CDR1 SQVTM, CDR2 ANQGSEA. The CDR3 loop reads CSGIQEGFTYEQYF. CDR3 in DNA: TGCAGCGGGATACAGGAGGGGTTTACCTACGAGCAGTACTTC.

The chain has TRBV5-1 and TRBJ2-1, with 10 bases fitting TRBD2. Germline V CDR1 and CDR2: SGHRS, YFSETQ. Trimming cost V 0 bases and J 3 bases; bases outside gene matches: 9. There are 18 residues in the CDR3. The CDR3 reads CASSLAGSSGRVYNEQFF. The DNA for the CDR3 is TGCGCCAGCAGCTTGGCTGGGTCTAGCGGGAGAGTCTACAATGAGCAGTTCTTC.

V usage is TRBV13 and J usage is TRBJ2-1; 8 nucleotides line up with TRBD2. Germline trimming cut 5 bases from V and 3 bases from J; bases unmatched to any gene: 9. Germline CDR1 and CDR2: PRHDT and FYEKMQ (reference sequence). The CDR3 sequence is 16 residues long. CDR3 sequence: CASSRKRGSLYNEQFF. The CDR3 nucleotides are TGTGCCAGCAGCCGAAAGCGGGGGTCCCTCTACAATGAGCAGTTCTTC.

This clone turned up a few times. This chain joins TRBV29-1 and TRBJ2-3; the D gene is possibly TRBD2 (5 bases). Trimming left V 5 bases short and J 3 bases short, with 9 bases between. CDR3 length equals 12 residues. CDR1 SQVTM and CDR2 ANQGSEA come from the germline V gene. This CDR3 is CSVTEATDTQYF. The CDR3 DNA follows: TGCAGCGTTACGGAGGCTACAGATACGCAGTATTTT.

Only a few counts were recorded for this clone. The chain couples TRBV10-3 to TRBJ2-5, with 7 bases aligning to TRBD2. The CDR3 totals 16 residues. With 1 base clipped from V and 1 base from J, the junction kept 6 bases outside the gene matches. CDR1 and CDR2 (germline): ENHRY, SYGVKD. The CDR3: CAISEFLGGSQETQYF. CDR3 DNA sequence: TGTGCCATCAGTGAGTTTCTGGGCGGGAGCCAAGAGACCCAGTACTTC.

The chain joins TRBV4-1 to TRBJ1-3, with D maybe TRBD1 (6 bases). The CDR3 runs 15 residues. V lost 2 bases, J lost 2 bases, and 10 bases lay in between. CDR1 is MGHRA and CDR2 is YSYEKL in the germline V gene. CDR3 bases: TGCGCCAGCAGCCAACCTACAGGGACTGGAAACACCATATATTTT. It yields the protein CASSQPTGTGNTIYF.

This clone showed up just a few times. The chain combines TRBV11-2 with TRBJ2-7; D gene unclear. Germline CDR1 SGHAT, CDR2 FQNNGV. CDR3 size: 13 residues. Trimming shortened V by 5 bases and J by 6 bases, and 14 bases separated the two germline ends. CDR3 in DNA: TGTGCCAGCAGCACGGAAGGAGTTACCGAGCAGTACTTC. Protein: CASSTEGVTEQYF.

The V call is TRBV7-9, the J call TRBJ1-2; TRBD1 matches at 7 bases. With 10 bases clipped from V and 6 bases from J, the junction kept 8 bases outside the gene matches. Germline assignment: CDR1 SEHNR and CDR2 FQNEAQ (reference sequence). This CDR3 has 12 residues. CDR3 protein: CATNDREDGYTF. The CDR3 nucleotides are TGTGCCACCAACGACAGGGAAGATGGCTACACCTTC.

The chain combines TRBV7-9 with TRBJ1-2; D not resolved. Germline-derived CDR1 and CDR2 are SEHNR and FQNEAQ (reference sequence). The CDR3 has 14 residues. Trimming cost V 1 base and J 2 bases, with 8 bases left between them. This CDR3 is CASSLGAENYGYTF. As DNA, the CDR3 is TGTGCCAGCAGCTTAGGGGCCGAAAACTATGGCTACACCTTC.

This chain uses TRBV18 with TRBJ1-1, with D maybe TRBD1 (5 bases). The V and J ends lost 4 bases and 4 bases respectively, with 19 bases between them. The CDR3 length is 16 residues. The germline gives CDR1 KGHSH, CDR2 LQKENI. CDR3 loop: CASSLATGVASTEAFF. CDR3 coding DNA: TGTGCCAGCTCACTAGCTACGGGGGTGGCGAGCACTGAAGCTTTCTTT.

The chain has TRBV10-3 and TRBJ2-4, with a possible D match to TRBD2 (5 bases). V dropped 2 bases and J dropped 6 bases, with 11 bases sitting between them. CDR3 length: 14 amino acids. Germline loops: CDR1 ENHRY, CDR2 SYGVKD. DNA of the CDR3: TGTGCCATCAGTGAGAACTACCGGGGAAACATTCAGTACTTC. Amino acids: CAISENYRGNIQYF.

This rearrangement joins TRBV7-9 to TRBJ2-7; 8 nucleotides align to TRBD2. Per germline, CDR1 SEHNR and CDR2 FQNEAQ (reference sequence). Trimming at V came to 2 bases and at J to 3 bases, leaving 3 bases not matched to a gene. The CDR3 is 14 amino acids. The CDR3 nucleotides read TGTGCCAGCAGCTTAACTAGCGGATACTACGAGCAGTACTTC. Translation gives CASSLTSGYYEQYF.

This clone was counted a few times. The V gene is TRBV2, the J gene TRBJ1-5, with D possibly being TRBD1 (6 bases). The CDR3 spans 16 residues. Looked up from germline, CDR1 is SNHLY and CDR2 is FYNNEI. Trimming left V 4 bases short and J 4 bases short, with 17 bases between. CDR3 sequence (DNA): TGTGCCAGCAGTGCACAGGGAGGGCAGGTGAATCAGCCCCAGCATTTT. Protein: CASSAQGGQVNQPQHF.

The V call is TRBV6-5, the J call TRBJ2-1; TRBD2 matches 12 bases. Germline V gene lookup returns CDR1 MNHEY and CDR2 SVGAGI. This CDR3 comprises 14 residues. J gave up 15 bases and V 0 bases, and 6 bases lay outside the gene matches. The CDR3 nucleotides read TGTGCCAGCAGTTACTCTTCTAGCGGGGGGGCGGTGTTCTTC. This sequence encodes CASSYSSSGGAVFF.

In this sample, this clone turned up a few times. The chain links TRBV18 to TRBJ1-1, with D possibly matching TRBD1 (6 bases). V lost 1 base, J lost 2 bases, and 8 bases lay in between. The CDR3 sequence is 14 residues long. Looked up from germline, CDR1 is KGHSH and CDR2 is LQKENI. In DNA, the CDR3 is TGTGCCAGCTCACCACGGACAGATAACACTGAAGCTTTCTTT. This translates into CASSPRTDNTEAFF.

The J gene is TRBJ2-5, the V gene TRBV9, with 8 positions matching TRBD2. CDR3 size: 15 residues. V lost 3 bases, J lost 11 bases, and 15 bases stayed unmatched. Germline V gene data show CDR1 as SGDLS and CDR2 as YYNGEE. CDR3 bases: TGTGCCAGCAGCGCCGCGGGCGGGGGGCCCCTTGAGCAGTACTTC. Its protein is CASSAAGGGPLEQYF. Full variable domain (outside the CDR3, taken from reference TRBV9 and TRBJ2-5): DSGVTQTPKHLITATGQRVTLRCSPRSGDLSVYWYQQSLDQGLQFLIQYYNGEERAKGNILERFSAQQFPDLHSELNLSSLELGDSALYFCASSAAGGGPLEQYFGPGTRLLVL.

CDR3 DNA sequence: TGTGCCAGCAGGAGGGACAGCAACTACGAGCAGTACTTC. Protein product: CASRRDSNYEQYF. V and J are TRBV2 and TRBJ2-7; 7 nucleotides match TRBD1. The CDR3 covers 13 residues. V dropped 6 bases and J dropped 3; count of bases not matched to a gene: 5. Germline loops: CDR1 SNHLY, CDR2 FYNNEI. Full variable domain (outside the CDR3, taken from reference TRBV2 and TRBJ2-7): EPEVTQTPSHQVTQMGQEVILRCVPISNHLYFYWYRQILGQKVEFLVSFYNNEISEKSEIFDDQFSVERPDGSNFTLKIRSTKLEDSAMYFCASRRDSNYEQYFGPGTRLTVT.

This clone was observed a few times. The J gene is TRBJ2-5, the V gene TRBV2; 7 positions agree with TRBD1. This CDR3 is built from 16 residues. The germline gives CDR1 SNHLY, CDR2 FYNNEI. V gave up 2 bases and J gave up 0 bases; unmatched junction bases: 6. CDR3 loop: CASSELAGGNQETQYF. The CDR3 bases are TGTGCCAGCAGTGAATTGGCAGGGGGTAACCAAGAGACCCAGTACTTC.

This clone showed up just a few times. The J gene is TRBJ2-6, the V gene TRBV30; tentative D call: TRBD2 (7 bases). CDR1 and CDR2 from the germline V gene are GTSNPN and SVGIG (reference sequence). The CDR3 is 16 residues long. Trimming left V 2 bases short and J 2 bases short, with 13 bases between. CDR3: CAWSYSGGAGANVLTF. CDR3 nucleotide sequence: TGTGCCTGGAGTTACTCGGGGGGCGCTGGGGCCAACGTCCTGACTTTC.

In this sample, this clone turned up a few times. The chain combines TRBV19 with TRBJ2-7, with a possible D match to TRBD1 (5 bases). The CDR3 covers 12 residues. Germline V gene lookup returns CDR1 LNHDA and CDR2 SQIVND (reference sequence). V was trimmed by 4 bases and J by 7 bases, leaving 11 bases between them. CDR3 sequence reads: CASSTRVGEQYF. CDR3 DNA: TGTGCCAGTAGTACCAGGGTTGGGGAGCAGTACTTC. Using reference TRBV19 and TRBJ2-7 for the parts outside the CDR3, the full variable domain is DGGITQSPKYLFRKEGQNVTLSCEQNLNHDAMYWYRQDPGQGLRLIYYSQIVNDFQKGDIAEGYSVSREKKESFPLTVTSAQKNPTAFYLCASSTRVGEQYFGPGTRLTVT.

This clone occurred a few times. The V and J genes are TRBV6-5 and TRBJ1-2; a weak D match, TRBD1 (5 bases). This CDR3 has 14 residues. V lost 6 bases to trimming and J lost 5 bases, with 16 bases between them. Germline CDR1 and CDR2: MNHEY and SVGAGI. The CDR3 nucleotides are TGTGCCAGCAGACAGGAGGGCCGGGGTTATGGCTACACCTTC. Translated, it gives CASRQEGRGYGYTF.

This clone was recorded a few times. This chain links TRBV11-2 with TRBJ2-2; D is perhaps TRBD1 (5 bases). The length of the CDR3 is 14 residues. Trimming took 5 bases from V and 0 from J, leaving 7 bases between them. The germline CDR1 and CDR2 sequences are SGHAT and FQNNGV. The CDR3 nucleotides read TGTGCCAGCAGCCCAGGGCCGAACACCGGGGAGCTGTTTTTT. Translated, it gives CASSPGPNTGELFF.

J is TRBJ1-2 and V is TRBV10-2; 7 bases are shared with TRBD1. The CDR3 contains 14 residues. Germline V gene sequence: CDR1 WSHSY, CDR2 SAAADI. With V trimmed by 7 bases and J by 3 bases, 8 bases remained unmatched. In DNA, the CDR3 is TGCGCCAGCACCCGGGACAGCGAGTACTATGGCTACACCTTC. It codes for CASTRDSEYYGYTF.